The entry below gives a single TCR beta chain sequence along with its context. The sample is drawn from a study of T cell responses to AZD1222 COVID-19 vaccine. The assay was immunoSEQ multiplex PCR, and TCRdb's table has in-frame clones only and misses some. The table has around 180,000 clones, 87% seen once. The sequence was collected from an adult in good health. This specimen was peripheral blood, taken on day 0 of MenACWY control vaccination.

Here the CDR3 DNA reads TGTGCCAGCAGCCAAGAGGGGGGAGGTATAACTAACAGGGAGACTGAAGCTTTCTTT. It is translated as CASSQEGGGITNRETEAFF. This sequence joins TRBV3-1 (or the pseudogene TRBV3-2) and TRBJ1-1; a possible D gene is TRBD1 (6 bases). Germline loops: CDR1 LGHDT, CDR2 YNNKEL (reference sequence). V lost 0 bases, J lost 5 bases, and 25 bases lay in between. This CDR3 comprises 19 residues.